The rows below give T cell receptor beta chains drawn from one sample of a study of CD8+ T cells in alopecia areata. TCRdb's table, derived via immunoSEQ multiplex PCR, lists solely in-frame clones and lacks some. The table has approximately 210,000 clones, less than 65% seen once. Here the sequenced sample was CD4+ T cells sorted from blood, taken at week 24, from a patient treated with tofacitinib. The origin of the receptors is a human donor with alopecia areata. The CDR3 runs from the conserved cysteine through the conserved F or W. Each record gives: J gene, D gene, V gene, clone size, CDR3 DNA, CDR3 protein. A D gene is named only where the DNA matches it firmly. Clone size, where shown, is once, few, many, or a class for clones that have expanded.

>TRBJ1-1|TRBD1|TRBV27|NA
TGTGCCAGCAGACGGACAGGGACTGAAGCTTTCTTT
CASRRTGTEAFF
>TRBJ2-4|NA|TRBV30|NA
TGTGCCTGGAGTGTAGACGGACGCTCCCGGCTAGGCATTCAGTACTTC
CAWSVDGRSRLGIQYF
>TRBJ2-5|NA|TRBV15|few
TGTGCCACCAGCAGGTTGCAAGAGACCCAGTACTTC
CATSRLQETQYF
>TRBJ1-2|TRBD1|TRBV5-4|many
TGTGCCAGCAGCCCACAATCTACCGGGACAGGGTTAGGAGGCTACACCTTC
CASSPQSTGTGLGGYTF
>TRBJ2-1|TRBD2|TRBV29-1|NA
TGCAGCGTTCGGACTAGCGGATACAATGAGCAGTTCTTC
CSVRTSGYNEQFF
>TRBJ2-2|TRBD1|TRBV14|NA
TGTGCCAGCAGCCAAGATAGACAGGGTTTCACCGGTAACACCGGGGAGCTGTTTTTT
CASSQDRQGFTGNTGELFF
>TRBJ1-2|NA|TRBV30|NA
TGTGCCTGGAGTGTATTTTCGTATGGCTACACCTTC
CAWSVFSYGYTF
>TRBJ1-2|TRBD1|TRBV7-2|NA
TGTGCCAGCAGCCCACAGGGGAGGGAAAACTATGGCTACACCTTC
CASSPQGRENYGYTF
>TRBJ2-5|TRBD1|TRBV27|NA
TGTGCCAGCATGGACGGGACAGGGGTCCAAGAGACCCAGTACTTC
CASMDGTGVQETQYF
>TRBJ2-1|NA|TRBV11-2|few
TGTGCCAGCAGCTTAGTCATGGAGCAGTTCTTC
CASSLVMEQFF
>TRBJ1-6|NA|TRBV27|NA
TGTGCCAGCAGTCCCCCTGGACCGTCTTCCTGGGGACCCCTCCACTTT
CASSPPGPSSWGPLHF
>TRBJ1-2|NA|TRBV23-1|NA
TGCGCCAGCGGCGTAAGACCCGTCGGAGAAACTGGCTACACCTTC
CASGVRPVGETGYTF
>TRBJ2-7|TRBD1|TRBV30|NA
TGTGCCTGGAGTGCGACAGGGCTCTCCTACGAGCAGTACTTC
CAWSATGLSYEQYF
>TRBJ2-7|NA|TRBV4-3|NA
TGCGCCAGCAGCCACGTGGGACGGGAGCAGTACTTC
CASSHVGREQYF
>TRBJ1-1|NA|TRBV9|NA
TGTGCCAGCAGCGTAGGGGGCGTGGACACTGAAGCCTTCTTT
CASSVGGVDTEAFF
>TRBJ2-3|TRBD2|TRBV14|NA
TGTGCCAGCAGCCGCGGGGGACTAGCCACTTCCGAGCAGTATTTT
CASSRGGLATSEQYF
>TRBJ1-1|NA|TRBV28|NA
TGTGCCAGCAGTTACCAGGGACTTCCGAACACTGAAGCTTTCTTT
CASSYQGLPNTEAFF
>TRBJ1-2|NA|TRBV29-1|few
TGCAGCGTTGTGTCCCAGGGCAACTATGGCTACACCTTC
CSVVSQGNYGYTF